This is a list of T cell receptor beta chains from one sample in a study of shared clonotypes between healthy human individuals. Profiled with immunoSEQ multiplex PCR; TCRdb holds only in-frame clones, not every one. Here the sample spans some 2,400,000 clones, approximately 95% being singletons. Sequences were obtained from naive CD4+ T cells sorted from blood. All receptors derive from a man aged 18 to 35 in good health. Each CDR3 is given with its conserved first and last residue. The D gene is left open where the match is weak. The size field is filled for only some rows; it gives once, few, many or a size class.

D	V	J	size	DNA	CDR3
TRBD2	TRBV30	TRBJ2-3	-	TGTGCCTGGAGTTCTTATAGACTAGCGGGGGGCTGGGGGCAGTATTTT	CAWSSYRLAGGWGQYF
-	TRBV5-1	TRBJ1-5	-	TGCGCCAGCAGCTTGGAAGGGCAAAGCAATCAGCCCCAGCATTTT	CASSLEGQSNQPQHF
TRBD1	TRBV12-5	TRBJ2-5	-	TGTGCTAGTGGTTTGGGGACAGGGGTAGGCCAAGAGACCCAGTACTTC	CASGLGTGVGQETQYF
TRBD2	TRBV7-2	TRBJ2-3	-	TGTGCCAGCAGCTTAATGACTAGCCCCTTACCTCCGTATTTT	CASSLMTSPLPPYF
TRBD1	TRBV12-5	TRBJ1-5	-	TGTGCTAGTGGTCTCTCCGCCAGGGGGGATCAGCCCCAGCATTTT	CASGLSARGDQPQHF
TRBD2	TRBV10-1	TRBJ2-3	once	TGCGCCAGCAGTGAGCGGACTAGCGGGAAGCCGCAGTATTTT	CASSERTSGKPQYF
TRBD1	TRBV4-2	TRBJ1-6	-	TGTGCCAGCAGCGCACAGGGGGCTAATTCACCCCTCCACTTT	CASSAQGANSPLHF
-	TRBV2	TRBJ2-7	-	TGTGCCAGCAAGCGGGACACAACTGGAGAGCAGTACTTC	CASKRDTTGEQYF
TRBD2	TRBV7-9	TRBJ2-7	-	TGTGCCAGCAGCTTATTACCCGGGACTAGCGGGAGGGCCCGCGAGCAGTACTTC	CASSLLPGTSGRAREQYF
-	TRBV18	TRBJ2-3	-	TGTGCCAGCTCACCACAGAGAGATACGCAGTATTTT	CASSPQRDTQYF
TRBD1	TRBV2	TRBJ2-2	few	TGTGCCAGCAGTCGGACAGGGAACACCGGGGAGCTGTTTTTT	CASSRTGNTGELFF
-	TRBV5-6	TRBJ2-7	-	TGTGCCAGCACCAGAGGAGGTATAAGTAGGGACATCTCCTACGAGCAGTACTTC	CASTRGGISRDISYEQYF
-	TRBV5-6	TRBJ2-5	-	TGTGCCAGCAGCTTGTATCAGGAAGAGACCCAGTACTTC	CASSLYQEETQYF